This record looks at one T cell receptor (beta chain) sequence and its context. The method was immunoSEQ multiplex PCR; TCRdb's version includes in-frame clones alone and lacks a portion of them. The table has some 740,000 clones, around 93% seen once. These data come from a study of shared clonotypes between healthy human individuals. Germline CDR1 SGHDT, CDR2 YYEEEE. V was shortened by 5 bases and J by 5 bases, with 14 bases between the two germline ends. This CDR3 comprises 13 residues. Naive CD8 populations comprised CD45RO-negative cells positively selected for CCR7, excluding terminally differentiated effector memory CD45RA+ cells.

The gene calls are TRBV5-6 and TRBJ2-7, with TRBD2 as a possible D gene (6 bases). The receptor was derived from a man aged 30-40 years in good health. Sequences were obtained from naive CD8+ T cells sorted from blood. CDR3 sequence (DNA): TGTGCCAGCAGTGGAGGGGCTCCACACGAGCAGTACTTC. Protein sequence: CASSGGAPHEQYF.